These T cell receptor beta chains were read from a single sample in a study of blood T cell repertoires in COVID-19. The protocol was immunoSEQ multiplex PCR, while the TCRdb copy is restricted to in-frame clones and leaves out a portion. The sample records some 250,000 clones, about 86% being singletons. Sequenced: peripheral blood. The receptors derive from a woman between 25 and 40 years old who had recovered from COVID-19. The CDR3 runs from the conserved cysteine through the conserved F or W. Fields, in order: clone size, D gene, V gene, J gene, CDR3 protein, CDR3 DNA. D genes are given only for firm matches. Where a row states a size, it is once, few, many or the class of an expanded clone; other rows omit it.

>-|TRBD1|TRBV9|TRBJ1-6
CASSGGTANNSPLHF
TGTGCCAGCAGCGGGGGGACAGCGAATAATTCACCCCTCCACTTT
>once|-|TRBV2|TRBJ1-6
CASSETGNLHF
TGTGCCAGCAGTGAAACAGGTAACCTCCACTTT
>-|-|TRBV12-3/TRBV12-4|TRBJ2-5
CASSLESETQYF
TGTGCCAGCAGTTTAGAATCGGAGACCCAGTACTTC
>-|-|TRBV15|TRBJ1-2
CATSSSGYGYTF
TGTGCCACCAGCTCCTCAGGGTATGGCTACACCTTC
>-|TRBD1|TRBV18|TRBJ1-6
CASSLGGTGANSPLHF
TGTGCCAGCTCCCTCGGAGGGACAGGCGCTAATTCACCCCTCCACTTT
>-|-|TRBV4-3|TRBJ2-5
CASSQDRRETQYF
TGCGCCAGCAGCCAAGATCGGAGAGAGACCCAGTACTTC
>-|TRBD1|TRBV5-6|TRBJ1-2
CASSTDRSNYGYTF
TGTGCCAGCAGCACGGACAGGTCTAACTATGGCTACACCTTC
>-|-|TRBV5-1|TRBJ2-3
CASSLAADTDTQYF
TGCGCCAGCAGCTTGGCCGCAGACACAGATACGCAGTATTTT
>-|TRBD1|TRBV11-1|TRBJ2-5
CASSLADLGQGAETQYF
TGTGCCAGCAGCTTAGCGGACCTGGGACAGGGGGCAGAGACCCAGTACTTC
>-|-|TRBV14|TRBJ1-1
CASSQDLRVVEAFF
TGTGCCAGCAGCCAAGATCTGAGGGTGGTTGAAGCTTTCTTT
>-|-|TRBV10-3|TRBJ2-1
CAISGGETRPFSYNEQFF
TGTGCCATCAGTGGTGGGGAAACTAGACCGTTCTCCTACAATGAGCAGTTCTTC
>few|TRBD2|TRBV4-3|TRBJ2-7
CASSYTSGTEQYF
TGCGCCAGCAGCTACACTAGCGGAACCGAGCAGTACTTC
>few|TRBD1|TRBV29-1|TRBJ1-6
CSVITGGSYNSPLHF
TGCAGCGTGATAACAGGGGGCTCCTATAATTCACCCCTCCACTTT
>-|-|TRBV12-5|TRBJ2-7
CASGLELVEGNEQYF
TGTGCTAGTGGTTTGGAGTTGGTCGAGGGAAACGAGCAGTACTTC
>-|-|TRBV5-1|TRBJ1-1
CASSLRWGGNTEAFF
TGCGCCAGCAGCTTGAGGTGGGGCGGAAACACTGAAGCTTTCTTT
>-|TRBD1|TRBV2|TRBJ2-7
CASSLRQGPPYEQYF
TGTGCCAGCAGCCTTAGACAGGGGCCTCCCTACGAGCAGTACTTC
>-|TRBD2|TRBV12-5|TRBJ2-1
CASGFPSGGAYEQFF
TGTGCTAGTGGTTTCCCTAGCGGGGGGGCTTATGAGCAGTTCTTC
>-|-|TRBV5-1|TRBJ1-6
CASSSSPTGSNSPLHF
TGCGCCAGCAGCTCGTCCCCGACAGGTTCTAATTCACCCCTCCACTTT
>few|TRBD2|TRBV3-1/TRBV3-2|TRBJ2-3
CASSLGLAGGDTQYF
TGTGCCAGCAGCCTGGGACTAGCGGGGGGGGATACGCAGTATTTT
>-|-|TRBV14|TRBJ2-7
CASSLQDSYEQYF
TGTGCCAGCAGCCTCCAGGACAGTTACGAGCAGTACTTC
>-|TRBD1|TRBV10-1|TRBJ2-7
CATVNRGLLDEQYF
TGCGCCACCGTCAACAGGGGGTTGTTGGACGAGCAGTACTTC
>-|-|TRBV12-5|TRBJ2-7
CASAFQGYEQYF
TGTGCTAGTGCCTTTCAGGGGTACGAGCAGTACTTC